The 23 T cell receptor beta chains below all came from one sample that was sequenced in a study of metastatic and nonmetastatic thyroid tumors. All patients were treatment-naive before thyroid surgery. Using MiXCR, TCRdb reanalyzed the PCR reads. The sample gives about 5,200 clones, around 23% of which show up once; approximately 16% is in the top ten. Sequencing was carried out using adjacent normal tissue. All receptors derive from a female donor with papillary thyroid cancer or a benign thyroid nodule (not recorded which). Some clones in this sample may be carry-over from other donors' samples.

This chain links TRBV20-1 with TRBJ1-3, with 10 positions matching TRBD1. V lost 3 bases to trimming and J lost 3 bases; unmatched junction nucleotides: 11. Germline V lookup: CDR1 DFQATT, CDR2 SNEGSKA (reference sequence). This CDR3 contains 17 residues. The CDR3 DNA reads TGCAGTGCTAGGGGGACAGGGGAATCGACTCTTGGAAACACCATATATTTT. Protein product: CSARGTGESTLGNTIYF.

The V gene is TRBV30, the J gene TRBJ2-7, with 7 bases fitting TRBD1. Trimming removed 7 bases from V and 4 bases from J; junction bases left unmatched: 4. The CDR3 is 11 amino acids. Germline CDR1 and CDR2: GTSNPN and SVGIG (reference sequence). The chain's CDR3 is CASAGGYEQYF. CDR3 in DNA: TGTGCCTCGGCAGGGGGATACGAGCAGTACTTC.

This clone was seen only a few times. V gene TRBV6-2 or TRBV6-3 combines with J gene TRBJ2-7; D gene uncertain. The CDR3 sequence is 12 residues long. In germline, CDR1 is MNHEY, CDR2 SVGEGT. V was trimmed by 0 bases and J by 7 bases, leaving 7 bases between them. CDR3 in DNA: TGTGCCAGCAGTTACTCCGCTGGGGAGCAGTACTTC. It specifies CASSYSAGEQYF.

This chain connects TRBV20-1 to TRBJ2-3, with D tentatively TRBD2 (7 bases). Trimming cost V 8 bases and J 5 bases, with 20 bases left between them. The CDR3 totals 14 residues. Germline CDR1 reads DFQATT; CDR2 reads SNEGSKA (reference sequence). CDR3 residues: CSPTAGGGGDTQYF. In DNA, the CDR3 is TGCAGTCCCACCGCCGGGGGAGGGGGAGATACGCAGTATTTT.

Judged by abundance, this clone is medium-sized (0.01 to 0.1%). The chain combines TRBV7-6 with TRBJ2-3; 7 nucleotides agree with TRBD1. Germline CDR1 reads SGHVS; CDR2 reads FNYEAQ. CDR3 length: 15 amino acids. V lost 5 bases, J lost 5 bases, and 10 bases stayed unmatched. CDR3 sequence: CASSLTSRGRDTQYF. CDR3 nucleotides: TGTGCCAGCAGCCTCACGAGCAGGGGGAGAGATACGCAGTATTTT.

Relative to its sample, this clone is medium-sized. This chain connects TRBV20-1 to TRBJ2-3, with D perhaps TRBD1 (5 bases). This CDR3 is 15 amino acids long. Germline lookup yields CDR1 DFQATT and CDR2 SNEGSKA (reference sequence). Trimming removed 1 base from V and 1 base from J, with 12 bases in between. The CDR3 DNA reads as TGCAGTGCTAGAGGCAGGGTATTTGGCACAGATACGCAGTATTTT. It is translated as CSARGRVFGTDTQYF.

In its sample, this clone is medium-sized. V usage is TRBV18 and J usage is TRBJ2-5, with D maybe TRBD2 (6 bases). Germline V gene data show CDR1 as KGHSH and CDR2 as LQKENI. The V end was cut by 6 bases, the J end by 2 bases, with 10 bases between. The CDR3 spans 13 residues. The chain's CDR3 is CASSRGGQETQYF. The CDR3 DNA reads as TGTGCCAGCTCTCGTGGGGGGCAAGAGACCCAGTACTTC.

In its sample, this clone ranks as medium-sized (0.01 to 0.1%). This sequence joins TRBV29-1 and TRBJ2-4; 8 bases line up with TRBD1. Germline V gives CDR1 SQVTM, CDR2 ANQGSEA. This CDR3 is built from 14 residues. The ends lost 1 base at V and 8 bases at J; junction bases unmatched: 7. The CDR3 bases are TGCAGCGTTGAAGGGGCAGGGGGCGCGGACATTCAGTACTTC. Its translation is CSVEGAGGADIQYF.

The gene calls are TRBV6-2 or TRBV6-3 and TRBJ2-7, with a possible D match to TRBD1 (6 bases). Germline values: CDR1 MNHEY, CDR2 SVGEGT. This CDR3 region has 17 residues. The V gene lost 6 bases and the J gene lost 4 bases, with 25 bases spanning the gap. The CDR3 loop is CASRRLRTDIHPYEQYF. In DNA form, the CDR3 reads TGTGCCAGCAGACGATTGAGGACAGACATCCACCCATACGAGCAGTACTTC.

The chain employs TRBV19 and TRBJ2-5, with D possibly TRBD2 on 6 matching bases. The V end lost 4 bases, the J end lost 7 bases, and 13 bases lay between the germline ends. The CDR3 is 13 residues long. Germline V gene sequence: CDR1 LNHDA, CDR2 SQIVND (reference sequence). The CDR3 sequence: CASSTGTSGTQYF. CDR3 DNA sequence: TGTGCCAGTAGTACCGGGACTTCGGGGACCCAGTACTTC.

By frequency in the sample, this clone is medium-sized. V is TRBV20-1 and J is TRBJ2-3; no reliable D call. The V end was cut by 3 bases, the J end by 6 bases, with 4 bases between. The CDR3 runs to 10 residues. CDR1 is DFQATT, CDR2 SNEGSKA, per germline (reference sequence). This CDR3 reads CSASRDTQYF. CDR3 DNA: TGCAGTGCTAGTAGGGATACGCAGTATTTT.

This clone has a count of ten or more. The chain is built from TRBV4-1 and TRBJ2-7; D not certain. Germline CDR1 MGHRA, CDR2 YSYEKL. V shed 0 bases and J shed 3 bases, with 12 bases lying between them. There are 15 residues in the CDR3. In nucleotides, the CDR3 is TGCGCCAGCAGCCAAGAAAGGCGGACCTTCTACGAGCAGTACTTC. Residues: CASSQERRTFYEQYF.

This clone was picked up many times. Other nucleotide sequences in the sample specify the same CDR3. J is TRBJ1-5 and V is TRBV28; no firm D call. Trimming took 1 base from V and 1 from J, leaving 8 bases between them. CDR3 size: 15 residues. The germline CDR1 and CDR2 sequences are MDHEN and SYDVKM. This CDR3 reads CASSLSRASNQPQHF. CDR3 sequence (DNA): TGTGCCAGCAGTTTATCTCGGGCAAGCAATCAGCCCCAGCATTTT. The full variable domain, rest sourced from reference TRBV28 and TRBJ1-5, is DVKVTQSSRYLVKRTGEKVFLECVQDMDHENMFWYRQDPGLGLRLIYFSYDVKMKEKGDIPEGYSVSREKKERFSLILESASTNQTSMYLCASSLSRASNQPQHFGDGTRLSIL.

Sample share makes this clone medium-sized. The CDR3 protein is CASSYTAGAAGNTIYF. CDR3 nucleotide sequence: TGTGCCAGCAGCTACACCGCGGGGGCGGCGGGAAACACCATATATTTT. J is TRBJ1-3 and V is TRBV7-2, with D tentatively TRBD1 (6 bases). The ends were cut back, 4 bases at V and 4 bases at J, with 17 bases in the middle. The CDR3 spans 16 residues. The V gene's germline CDR1 is SGHTA and CDR2 FQGNSA.

The chain combines TRBV7-2 with TRBJ2-2; D is ambiguous. Per germline, CDR1 SGHTA and CDR2 FQGNSA. The CDR3 is 13 residues long. Trimming removed 5 bases from V and 7 bases from J, with 11 bases in between. CDR3 DNA sequence: TGTGCCAGCAGCCCCCCTTATGGCGGGGAGCTGTTTTTT. This translates into CASSPPYGGELFF.

About this clone itself: At one end, the junction sequence differs from germline, possibly due to a read error. The chain carries TRBV19 and TRBJ2-7, with TRBD1 identical over 8 bases. The CDR3 contains 14 residues. Germline CDR1 is LNHDA and CDR2 is SQIVND (reference sequence). CDR3 sequence: CASSTLDRVDDQYF. The CDR3 DNA sequence: TGTGCCAGTAGTACCTTGGACAGGGTGGACGATCAGTACTTC.

This clone has only a few counts. The chain joins TRBV12-3 or TRBV12-4 to TRBJ2-5; no definite D call. Trimming took 1 base from V and 1 from J, leaving 7 bases between them. This CDR3 spans 14 amino acids. The CDR3: CASSLGRIQETQYF. In nucleotides, the CDR3 is TGTGCCAGCAGTTTAGGTAGAATCCAAGAGACCCAGTACTTC.

The V gene is TRBV20-1, the J gene TRBJ2-5; D remains unclear. The CDR3 sequence is 13 residues long. Germline V gene data show CDR1 as DFQATT and CDR2 as SNEGSKA (reference sequence). V was clipped by 0 bases and J by 4 bases, with 9 bases between them. The CDR3 DNA follows: TGCAGTGCTAGAGATCCTATGGGAGAGACCCAGTACTTC. This gives the protein CSARDPMGETQYF.

In its sample, this clone was seen many times. The J gene is TRBJ2-5, the V gene TRBV7-8; D call uncertain. This CDR3 is built from 15 residues. Germline CDR1 and CDR2: SGHVS and FQNEAQ. V was shortened by 1 base and J by 7 bases, with 16 bases between the two germline ends. The CDR3 DNA reads as TGTGCCAGCAGCTTAGTGTCCTCCAAAGGCGGGACCCAGTACTTC. It specifies CASSLVSSKGGTQYF.

This chain uses TRBV27 with TRBJ2-7; D call uncertain. The CDR3 extends over 13 amino acids. Per the germline V gene, CDR1 is MNHEY and CDR2 is SMNVEV (reference sequence). V lost 3 bases and J lost 6, with 12 bases in between. For the CDR3, the DNA is TGTGCCAGCAGTTTCGCACAGTACGTCGAGCAGTACTTC. Its protein product is CASSFAQYVEQYF.

J is TRBJ1-5 and V is TRBV10-2; no clear D. V was pared by 2 bases and J by 0 bases, with 2 bases between. The CDR3 consists of 13 residues. Germline CDR1 WSHSY, CDR2 SAAADI. The chain's CDR3 is CASSENSNQPQHF. The CDR3 bases are TGCGCCAGCAGTGAGAATAGCAATCAGCCCCAGCATTTT.

V and J are TRBV20-1 and TRBJ1-1, with D tentatively TRBD1 (5 bases). CDR1 is DFQATT and CDR2 is SNEGSKA in the germline V gene (reference sequence). The CDR3 runs 11 residues. V lost 5 bases and J 1 base, leaving 5 bases between the germline ends. This CDR3 is CSAGQNTEAFF. The CDR3 DNA is TGCAGTGCTGGACAGAACACTGAAGCTTTCTTT.

Relative to its sample, this clone is medium-sized. The rearrangement links TRBV4-2 to TRBJ2-7; 10 nucleotides agree with TRBD2. CDR1 LGHNA and CDR2 YNFKEQ come from the germline V gene. The V segment lost 2 bases and the J segment 6 bases; nucleotides outside the gene matches: 7. There are 15 residues in the CDR3. CDR3 nucleotide sequence: TGTGCCAGCAGCCAAATAGCGGGGGGATTATCCGAGCAGTACTTC. Residues: CASSQIAGGLSEQYF.